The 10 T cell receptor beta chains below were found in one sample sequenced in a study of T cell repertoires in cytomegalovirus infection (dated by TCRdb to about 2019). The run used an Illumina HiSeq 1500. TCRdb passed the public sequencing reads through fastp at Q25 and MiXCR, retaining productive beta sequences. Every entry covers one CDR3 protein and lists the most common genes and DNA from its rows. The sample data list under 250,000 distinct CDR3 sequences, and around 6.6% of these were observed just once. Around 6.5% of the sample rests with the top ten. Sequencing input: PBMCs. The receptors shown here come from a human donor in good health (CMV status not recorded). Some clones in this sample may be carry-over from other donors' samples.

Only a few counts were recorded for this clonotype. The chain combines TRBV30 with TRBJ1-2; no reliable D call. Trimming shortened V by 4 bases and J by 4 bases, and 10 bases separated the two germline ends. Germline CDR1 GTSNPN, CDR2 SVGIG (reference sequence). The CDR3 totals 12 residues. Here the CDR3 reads CAWMAGIYGYTF. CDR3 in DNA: TGTGCCTGGATGGCGGGGATCTATGGCTACACCTTC.

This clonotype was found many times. The CDR3 sequence is CASRRTQGFERGYTF. For the CDR3, the DNA is TGTGCCAGTAGAAGGACACAGGGATTTGAGCGTGGCTACACCTTC. V is TRBV19 and J is TRBJ1-2, with TRBD1 as a possible D gene (6 bases). The germline V gene encodes CDR1 LNHDA and CDR2 SQIVND (reference sequence). Trimming cost V 6 bases and J 7 bases, with 21 bases left between them. The CDR3 contains 15 residues.

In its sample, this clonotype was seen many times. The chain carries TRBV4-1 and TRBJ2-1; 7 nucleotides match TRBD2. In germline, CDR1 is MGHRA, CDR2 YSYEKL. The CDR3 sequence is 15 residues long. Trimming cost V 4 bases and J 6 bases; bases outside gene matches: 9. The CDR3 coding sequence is TGCGCCAGCAGCCCCAGGACTAGAATGGGCAATGAGCAGTTCTTC. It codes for CASSPRTRMGNEQFF.

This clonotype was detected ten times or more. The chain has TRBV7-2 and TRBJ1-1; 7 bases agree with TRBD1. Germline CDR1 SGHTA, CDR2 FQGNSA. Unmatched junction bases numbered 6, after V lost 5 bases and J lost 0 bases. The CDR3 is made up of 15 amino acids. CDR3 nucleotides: TGTGCCAGCAGCCTAGAAGGGACAGTGAACACTGAAGCTTTCTTT. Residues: CASSLEGTVNTEAFF.

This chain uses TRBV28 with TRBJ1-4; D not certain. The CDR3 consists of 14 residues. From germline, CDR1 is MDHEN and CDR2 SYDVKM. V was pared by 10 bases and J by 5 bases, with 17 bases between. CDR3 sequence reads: CATSRVAINEKLFF. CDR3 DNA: TGTGCCACCTCTAGGGTAGCCATCAATGAAAAACTGTTTTTT. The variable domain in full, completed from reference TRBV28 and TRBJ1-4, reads DVKVTQSSRYLVKRTGEKVFLECVQDMDHENMFWYRQDPGLGLRLIYFSYDVKMKEKGDIPEGYSVSREKKERFSLILESASTNQTSMYLCATSRVAINEKLFFGSGTQLSVL.

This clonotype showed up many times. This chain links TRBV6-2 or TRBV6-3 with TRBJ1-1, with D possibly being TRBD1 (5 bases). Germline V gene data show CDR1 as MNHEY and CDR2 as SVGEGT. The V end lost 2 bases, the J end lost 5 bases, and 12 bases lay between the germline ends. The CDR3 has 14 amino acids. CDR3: CASSYPPPGTEAFF. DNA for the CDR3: TGTGCCAGCAGTTACCCGCCACCAGGGACTGAAGCTTTCTTT.

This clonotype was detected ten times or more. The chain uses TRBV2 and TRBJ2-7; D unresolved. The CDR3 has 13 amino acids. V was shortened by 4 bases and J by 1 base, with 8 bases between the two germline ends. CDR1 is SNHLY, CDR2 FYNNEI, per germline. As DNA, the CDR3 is TGTGCCAGCAGTGTCGGCGCATCCTACGAGCAGTACTTC. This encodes CASSVGASYEQYF.

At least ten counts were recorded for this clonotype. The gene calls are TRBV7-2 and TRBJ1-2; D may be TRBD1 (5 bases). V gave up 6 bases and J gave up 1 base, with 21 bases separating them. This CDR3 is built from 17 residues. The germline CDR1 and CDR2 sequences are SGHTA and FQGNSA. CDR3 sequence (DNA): TGTGCCAGCAGATCCCGGGGGGAGGGGACGATTAACTATGGCTACACCTTC. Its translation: CASRSRGEGTINYGYTF. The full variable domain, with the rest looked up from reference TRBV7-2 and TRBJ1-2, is GAGVSQSPSNKVTEKGKDVELRCDPISGHTALYWYRQSLGQGLEFLIYFQGNSAPDKSGLPSDRFSAERTGGSVSTLTIQRTQQEDSAVYLCASRSRGEGTINYGYTFGSGTRLTVV.

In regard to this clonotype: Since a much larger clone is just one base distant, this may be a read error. In DNA, the CDR3 is TGCAGCGCCAACGTAGAAGCTTGGGGCTATAAGCAGTATTTT. It specifies CSANVEAWGYKQYF. The chain recombines TRBV29-1 with TRBJ2-3, with D maybe TRBD1 (5 bases). Germline CDR1 SQVTM, CDR2 ANQGSEA. This CDR3 region has 14 residues. V was pared by 7 bases and J by 11 bases, with 25 bases between.

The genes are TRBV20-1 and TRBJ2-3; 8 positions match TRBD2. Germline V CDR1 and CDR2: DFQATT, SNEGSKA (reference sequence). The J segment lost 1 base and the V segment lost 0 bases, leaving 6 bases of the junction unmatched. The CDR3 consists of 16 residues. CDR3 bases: TGCAGTGCTAGAGATATAGTAGCGGGGCGCACAGATACGCAGTATTTT. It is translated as CSARDIVAGRTDTQYF.